This TCR beta chain was recovered during a study of CD8+ T cells in alopecia areata. Germline CDR1 reads GTSNPN; CDR2 reads SVGIG (reference sequence). V shed 2 bases and J shed 4 bases, with 11 bases lying between them. The CDR3 has 13 amino acids. RNA was extracted and reverse transcribed into cDNA as the sequencing template. Profiled with immunoSEQ multiplex PCR; TCRdb holds only in-frame clones, not every one. This table has 150,000 to 200,000 clones, roughly 50% appearing once. Treatment indicated: oral pan-JAK inhibitor, 5-10 mg twice daily. The sequence derives from a human donor with alopecia areata. The gene calls are TRBV30 and TRBJ1-1; D not resolved. Sample: CD4+ T cells sorted from blood, taken at week 24, from a patient treated with tofacitinib. CDR3 sequence reads: CAWSRRVSTEAFF. The CDR3 DNA reads as TGTGCCTGGAGTCGTCGGGTCAGCACTGAAGCTTTCTTT.